Sequencing of this TCR beta chain was carried out in a study of CD8 T cells in ankylosing spondylitis (dated by TCRdb to about 2017). Looking at the study overall: The study profiled T cell receptor beta repertoires in healthy donors and ankylosing spondylitis patients to find disease-linked TCR variants. The full study cohort was made up of roughly 25 ankylosing spondylitis patients and fewer than 120 healthy donors. Peripheral blood samples were taken, and synovial fluid was additionally collected from ankylosing spondylitis patients. On the study overall, not on this receptor specifically: Blood from ankylosing spondylitis patients appeared to be characterized by a TCR beta motif composed of about eight highly homologous amino acid variants. Some motif variants were previously reported in synovial fluid and blood of reactive arthritis patients, suggesting common disease-initiation mechanisms. Significant enrichment of the disease-linked clones was reported in matched synovial fluid samples from ankylosing spondylitis patients. A CD8+ phenotype was shown by the disease-linked clones, which were found at relatively low frequencies in peripheral blood.

V and J are truncated by 4 bases and 5 bases respectively, leaving an intervening sequence of 14 bases. The CDR3 spans 15 residues, from the cysteine through the phenylalanine. Left in the record is the CDR3 DNA by itself, 45 bases read in frame from the first base. A note on this clonotype: Which antigen it targets is not known. Base qualities are missing; no much larger clone stands one base away.

The sequencer listed for this sample is Illumina MiSeq. Quantitative 5'-RACE with molecular barcodes was the method used to prepare the TCR beta libraries. From the authors' description of their analysis: A new computational method, built on a probabilistic model of VDJ rearrangement, was used to identify disease-linked TCR variants. TCRdb trimmed the raw reads at Q25, called clones with MiXCR and kept productive beta chains. Rows with a matching CDR3 protein are joined into one entry that keeps the most common DNA and genes. What appears here as the V and J calls and clone size reflects TCRdb's work, not the paper's. In all, the sample holds about 33,000 distinct CDR3 sequences, and more than 13% of those were seen once. 35% to 45% of the sample rests with the top ten.

This receptor was obtained from a male donor with ankylosing spondylitis or in good health (not recorded which). The V gene is TRBV12-3 or TRBV12-4 and the J gene is TRBJ2-2, and possibly TRBD2, on 6 matching bases. Material for sequencing was blood. The bases read TGTGCCAGCAGTTCGGGAGCGTACGATACCGGGGAGCTGTTTTTT. Its amino acids are CASSSGAYDTGELFF.